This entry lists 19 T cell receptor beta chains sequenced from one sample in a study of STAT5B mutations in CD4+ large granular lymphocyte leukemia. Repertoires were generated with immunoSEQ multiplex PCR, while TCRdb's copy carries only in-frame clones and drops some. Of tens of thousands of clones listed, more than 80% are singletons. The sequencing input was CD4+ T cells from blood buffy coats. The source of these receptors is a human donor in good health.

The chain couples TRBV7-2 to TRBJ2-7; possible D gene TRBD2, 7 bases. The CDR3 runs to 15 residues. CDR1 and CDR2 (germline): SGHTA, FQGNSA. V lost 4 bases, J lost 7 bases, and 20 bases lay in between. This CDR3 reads CASSSGGGRMREQYF. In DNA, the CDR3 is TGTGCCAGCAGCTCTGGCGGGGGCCGTATGAGGGAGCAGTACTTC.

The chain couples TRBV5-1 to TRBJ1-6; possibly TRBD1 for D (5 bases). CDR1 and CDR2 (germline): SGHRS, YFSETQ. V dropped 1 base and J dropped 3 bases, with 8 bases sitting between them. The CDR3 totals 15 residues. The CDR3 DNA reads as TGCGCCAGCAGCTTGAAAGGGGACTATAATTCACCCCTCCACTTT. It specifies CASSLKGDYNSPLHF. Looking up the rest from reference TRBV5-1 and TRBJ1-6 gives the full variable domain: KAGVTQTPRYLIKTRGQQVTLSCSPISGHRSVSWYQQTPGQGLQFLFEYFSETQRNKGNFPGRFSGRQFSNSRSEMNVSTLELGDSALYLCASSLKGDYNSPLHFGNGTRLTVT.

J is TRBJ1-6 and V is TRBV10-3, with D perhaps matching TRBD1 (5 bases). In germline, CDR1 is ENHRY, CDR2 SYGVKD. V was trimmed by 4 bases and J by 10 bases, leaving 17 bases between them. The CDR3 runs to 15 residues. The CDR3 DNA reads TGTGCCATCAGTGGAACCGAGGGGCCCGGGTCACCCCTCCACTTT. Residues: CAISGTEGPGSPLHF.

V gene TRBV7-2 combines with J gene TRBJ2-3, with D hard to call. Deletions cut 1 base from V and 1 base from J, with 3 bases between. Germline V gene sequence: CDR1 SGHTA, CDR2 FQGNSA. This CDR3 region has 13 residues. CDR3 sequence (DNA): TGTGCCAGCAGCTTAGTAGGCACAGATACGCAGTATTTT. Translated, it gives CASSLVGTDTQYF.

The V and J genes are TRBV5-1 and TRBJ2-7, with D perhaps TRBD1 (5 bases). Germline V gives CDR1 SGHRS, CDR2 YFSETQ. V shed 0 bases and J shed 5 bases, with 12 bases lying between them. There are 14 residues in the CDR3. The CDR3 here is CASSLGLAQDEQYF. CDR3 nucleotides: TGCGCCAGCAGCTTGGGGTTAGCACAGGACGAGCAGTACTTC. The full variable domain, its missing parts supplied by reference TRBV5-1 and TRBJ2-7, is KAGVTQTPRYLIKTRGQQVTLSCSPISGHRSVSWYQQTPGQGLQFLFEYFSETQRNKGNFPGRFSGRQFSNSRSEMNVSTLELGDSALYLCASSLGLAQDEQYFGPGTRLTVT.

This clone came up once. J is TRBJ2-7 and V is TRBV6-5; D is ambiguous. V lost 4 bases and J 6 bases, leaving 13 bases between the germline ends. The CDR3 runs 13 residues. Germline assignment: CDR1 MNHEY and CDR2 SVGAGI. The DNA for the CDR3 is TGTGCCAGCAGTTTCCGTGGGGTGGGCGAGCAGTACTTC. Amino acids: CASSFRGVGEQYF.

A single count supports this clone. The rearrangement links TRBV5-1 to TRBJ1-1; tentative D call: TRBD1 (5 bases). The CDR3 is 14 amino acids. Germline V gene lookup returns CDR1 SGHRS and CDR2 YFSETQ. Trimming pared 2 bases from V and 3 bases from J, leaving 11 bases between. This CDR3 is CASSFREADTEAFF. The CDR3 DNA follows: TGCGCCAGCAGCTTCAGGGAGGCGGACACTGAAGCTTTCTTT.

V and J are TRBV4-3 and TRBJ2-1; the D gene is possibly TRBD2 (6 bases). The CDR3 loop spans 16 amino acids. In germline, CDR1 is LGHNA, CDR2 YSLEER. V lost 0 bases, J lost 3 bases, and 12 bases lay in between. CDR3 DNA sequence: TGCGCCAGCAGCCAAGATATCCCTAGCGTCTACAATGAGCAGTTCTTC. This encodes CASSQDIPSVYNEQFF.

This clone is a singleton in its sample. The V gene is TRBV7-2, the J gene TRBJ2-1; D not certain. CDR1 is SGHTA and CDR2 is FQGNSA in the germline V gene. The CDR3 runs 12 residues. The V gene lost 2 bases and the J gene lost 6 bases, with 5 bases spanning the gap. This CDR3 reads CASSLFPNEQFF. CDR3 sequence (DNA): TGTGCCAGCAGCTTATTCCCCAATGAGCAGTTCTTC. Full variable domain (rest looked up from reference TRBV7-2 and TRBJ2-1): GAGVSQSPSNKVTEKGKDVELRCDPISGHTALYWYRQSLGQGLEFLIYFQGNSAPDKSGLPSDRFSAERTGGSVSTLTIQRTQQEDSAVYLCASSLFPNEQFFGPGTRLTVL.

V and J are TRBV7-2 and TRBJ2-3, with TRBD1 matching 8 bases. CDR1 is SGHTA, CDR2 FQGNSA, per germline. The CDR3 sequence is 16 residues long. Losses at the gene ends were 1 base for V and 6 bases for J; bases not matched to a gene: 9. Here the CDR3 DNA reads TGTGCCAGCAGCTTAGGAGGGGACAGGACCTCGGATACGCAGTATTTT. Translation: CASSLGGDRTSDTQYF.

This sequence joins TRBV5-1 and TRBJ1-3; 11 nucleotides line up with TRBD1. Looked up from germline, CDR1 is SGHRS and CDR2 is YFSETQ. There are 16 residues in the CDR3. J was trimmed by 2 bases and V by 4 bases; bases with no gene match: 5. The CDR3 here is CASSSGQGATGNTIYF. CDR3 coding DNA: TGCGCCAGCAGCAGCGGACAGGGGGCAACTGGAAACACCATATATTTT.

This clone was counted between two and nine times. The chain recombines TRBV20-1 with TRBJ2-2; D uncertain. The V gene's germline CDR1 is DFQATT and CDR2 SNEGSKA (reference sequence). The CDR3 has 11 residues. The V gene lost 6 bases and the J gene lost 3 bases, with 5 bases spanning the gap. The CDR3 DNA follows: TGCAGTGCCTTGTACACCGGGGAGCTGTTTTTT. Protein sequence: CSALYTGELFF.

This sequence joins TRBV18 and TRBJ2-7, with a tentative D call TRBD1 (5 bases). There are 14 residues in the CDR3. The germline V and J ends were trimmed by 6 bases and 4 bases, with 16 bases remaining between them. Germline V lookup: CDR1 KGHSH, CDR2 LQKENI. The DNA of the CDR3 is TGTGCCAGCTCGCGGACGGACACTTCATACGAGCAGTACTTC. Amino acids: CASSRTDTSYEQYF.

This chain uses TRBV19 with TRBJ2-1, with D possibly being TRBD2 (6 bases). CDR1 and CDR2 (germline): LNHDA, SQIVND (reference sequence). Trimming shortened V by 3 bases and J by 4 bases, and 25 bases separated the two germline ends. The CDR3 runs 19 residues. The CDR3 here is CASSILIPKPGEQYNEQFF. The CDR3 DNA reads TGTGCCAGTAGTATCCTCATCCCTAAACCGGGAGAACAATACAATGAGCAGTTCTTC.

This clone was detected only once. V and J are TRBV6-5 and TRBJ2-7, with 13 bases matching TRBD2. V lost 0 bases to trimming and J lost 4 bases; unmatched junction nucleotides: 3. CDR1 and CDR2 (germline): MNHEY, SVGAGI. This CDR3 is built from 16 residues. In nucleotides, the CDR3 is TGTGCCAGCAGTTACTCGGGACTAGCGGGGCCGTACGAGCAGTACTTC. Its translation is CASSYSGLAGPYEQYF.

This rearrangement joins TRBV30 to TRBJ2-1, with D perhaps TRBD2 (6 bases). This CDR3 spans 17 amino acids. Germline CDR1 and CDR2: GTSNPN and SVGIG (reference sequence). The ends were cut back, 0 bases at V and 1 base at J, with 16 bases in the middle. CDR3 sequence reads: CAWSVSWGGTSYNEQFF. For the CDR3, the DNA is TGTGCCTGGAGTGTATCCTGGGGCGGGACTTCCTACAATGAGCAGTTCTTC.

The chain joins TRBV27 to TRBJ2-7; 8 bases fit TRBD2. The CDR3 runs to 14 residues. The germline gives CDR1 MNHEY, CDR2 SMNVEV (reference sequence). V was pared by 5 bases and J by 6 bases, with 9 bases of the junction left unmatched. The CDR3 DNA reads TGTGCCAGCAGTGCTCCGGGACTAGGGTCCGAGCAGTACTTC. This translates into CASSAPGLGSEQYF.

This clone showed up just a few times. The CDR3 here is CASRQGGEYNEQFF. CDR3 bases: TGTGCCAGCAGACAAGGGGGAGAATACAATGAGCAGTTCTTC. This chain links TRBV11-2 with TRBJ2-1; tentative D call: TRBD1 (6 bases). CDR1 is SGHAT and CDR2 is FQNNGV in the germline V gene. This CDR3 has 14 amino acids. Trimming shortened V by 6 bases and J by 4 bases, and 13 bases separated the two germline ends.

The CDR3 DNA reads TGTGCCATCAGCCCGACTAGCGTTGAAACAGATACGCAGTATTTT. Translation gives CAISPTSVETDTQYF. The chain uses TRBV10-3 and TRBJ2-3; 8 bases agree with TRBD2. CDR3 length equals 15 residues. V was pared by 6 bases and J by 3 bases, with 8 bases of the junction left unmatched. Germline assignment: CDR1 ENHRY and CDR2 SYGVKD.